What follows describes a single TCR beta chain. Its target is not known. The study ran its PCR with 60 Vbeta and 13 Jbeta primers. Profiling relied on immunoSEQ multiplex PCR, and the TCRdb table lists in-frame clones only, not all of them. The sample totals around 140,000 clones. The germline V gene has CDR1 SGHDT and CDR2 YYEEEE. The CDR3 runs to 16 residues. V was cut by 0 bases and J by 6 bases, with 15 bases left in between. The source of the sample is a study of cytomegalovirus exposure and HLA in healthy donors. Whole-study findings and limits: Across donors, most TCRs were seen rarely, yet some public ones were widespread. What a later analysis reportedly showed was that an Asian-associated ancestry cluster had fewer N-insertions than the approximately 670-donor mean.

The chain joins TRBV5-6 to TRBJ2-2, with D unresolved. Sequencing was performed on PBMCs. The TCR originated in a woman aged 18-29 years in good health and CMV-seronegative. CDR3 nucleotide sequence: TGTGCCAGCAGCTTGGCCAGGCAGGTGATAGCCGGGGAGCTGTTTTTT. Its translation is CASSLARQVIAGELFF.